This entry concerns a single T cell receptor (beta chain). Its target is not known. The CDR3 is 14 amino acids. V lost 5 bases to trimming and J lost 5 bases, with 14 bases between them. Germline lookup yields CDR1 SGHAT and CDR2 FQNNGV. The sample comes from a study of cytomegalovirus exposure and HLA in healthy donors. Only in-frame clones appear in the TCRdb table, and some are missing; sequencing was by immunoSEQ multiplex PCR. The sample holds more than 250,000 clones, about nine tenths seen once. Overall study results and limits: Cytomegalovirus-associated status was assigned to about 150 TCR beta chains. Cytomegalovirus status was reportedly diagnosed by the classifier with high specificity and sensitivity.

V is TRBV11-2 and J is TRBJ2-3; D possibly corresponds to TRBD1 (5 bases). This receptor was taken from a young woman in good health and CMV-seropositive. Sequenced input: PBMCs. CDR3 DNA: TGTGCCAGCAGCCCCCCGGGCAGGGTAGATACGCAGTATTTT. This sequence encodes CASSPPGRVDTQYF.